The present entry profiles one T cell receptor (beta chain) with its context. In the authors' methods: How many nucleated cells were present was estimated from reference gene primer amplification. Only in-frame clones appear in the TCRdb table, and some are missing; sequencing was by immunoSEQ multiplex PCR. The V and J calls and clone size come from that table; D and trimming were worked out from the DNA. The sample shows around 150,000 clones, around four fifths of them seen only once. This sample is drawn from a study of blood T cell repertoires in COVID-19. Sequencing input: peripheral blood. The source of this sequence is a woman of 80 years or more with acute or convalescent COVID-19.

The CDR3 spells CASGFDSPLHF. CDR3 coding DNA: TGTGCTAGTGGTTTCGATTCACCCCTCCACTTT. This chain joins TRBV12-5 and TRBJ1-6; D is uncertain. Germline-derived CDR1 and CDR2 are LGHNT and FRNRAP. This CDR3 contains 11 residues. Trimming removed 3 bases from V and 8 bases from J, with 2 bases in between.